Presented here are 8 T cell receptor beta chains from one specimen sequenced in a study of T cell responses to AZD1222 COVID-19 vaccine. Generated by immunoSEQ multiplex PCR, the TCRdb table keeps only in-frame clones and is missing some. The top ten hold under 6.5% of the sample, which has around 140,000 clones, about 94% seen once. The source was peripheral blood, collected on day 0 of AZD1222 vaccination. The receptor source for this set is an adult in good health.

The chain carries TRBV2 and TRBJ2-1; 7 positions agree with TRBD2. Germline V CDR1 and CDR2: SNHLY, FYNNEI. Trimming removed 1 base from V and 8 bases from J; junction bases left unmatched: 11. The CDR3 spans 16 residues. This CDR3 reads CASSEDSGGEGYEQFF. CDR3 in DNA: TGTGCCAGCAGTGAAGACTCTGGCGGGGAGGGTTATGAGCAGTTCTTC.

This clone was counted once. The J gene is TRBJ1-1, the V gene TRBV20-1; D not resolved. Germline V lookup: CDR1 DFQATT, CDR2 SNEGSKA (reference sequence). V was cut by 3 bases and J by 8 bases, with 4 bases left in between. This CDR3 is 9 amino acids long. CDR3 residues: CSASPEAFF. The CDR3, as DNA: TGCAGTGCTAGCCCAGAAGCTTTCTTT.

V gene TRBV2 combines with J gene TRBJ1-1; D not resolved. Germline V gene lookup returns CDR1 SNHLY and CDR2 FYNNEI. V lost 4 bases, J lost 1 base, and 13 bases lay in between. The CDR3 has 15 residues. The CDR3 DNA follows: TGTGCCAGCAGTGGAAGAAGACATGCGAACACTGAAGCTTTCTTT. Translating gives CASSGRRHANTEAFF.

This chain links TRBV6-2 or TRBV6-3 with TRBJ2-5; D is possibly TRBD1 or TRBD2 (5 bases each). Germline V gene sequence: CDR1 MNHEY, CDR2 SVGEGT. The CDR3 has 16 residues. With 2 bases removed from V and 4 bases from J, the gap between germline ends came to 17 bases. Here the CDR3 reads CASSYGASEGLETQYF. Here the CDR3 DNA reads TGTGCCAGCAGTTACGGGGCTTCCGAGGGTTTAGAGACCCAGTACTTC.

The V call is TRBV19, the J call TRBJ1-1; 9 bases fit TRBD1. CDR1 is LNHDA and CDR2 is SQIVND in the germline V gene (reference sequence). With V trimmed by 7 bases and J by 7 bases, 7 bases remained unmatched. CDR3 size: 13 residues. CDR3 loop: CASNTGQGGEAFF. CDR3 nucleotide sequence: TGTGCCAGTAATACGGGACAGGGCGGTGAAGCTTTCTTT.

V and J are TRBV11-3 and TRBJ1-1; possible D gene TRBD1, 5 bases. The CDR3 is made up of 14 amino acids. Trimming stripped 0 bases from V and 1 base from J, with 6 bases between. Germline values: CDR1 SGHNT, CDR2 YENEEA. The CDR3 DNA reads TGTGCCAGCAGCTTAGATGGGGCGAACACTGAAGCTTTCTTT. The encoded protein is CASSLDGANTEAFF. Drawing the rest from reference TRBV11-3 and TRBJ1-1, the complete variable domain is EAGVVQSPRYKIIEKKQPVAFWCNPISGHNTLYWYLQNLGQGPELLIRYENEEAVDDSQLPKDRFSAERLKGVDSTLKIQPAELGDSAVYLCASSLDGANTEAFFGQGTRLTVV.

The V and J genes are TRBV9 and TRBJ2-7, with D uncertain. Germline lookup yields CDR1 SGDLS and CDR2 YYNGEE. V gave up 0 bases and J gave up 7 bases, with 14 bases separating them. The CDR3 has 14 amino acids. DNA of the CDR3: TGTGCCAGCAGCGTAGAGCGCCAGGCCGGAGAGCAGTACTTC. Translated: CASSVERQAGEQYF. Variable domain in full (rest from reference TRBV9 and TRBJ2-7): DSGVTQTPKHLITATGQRVTLRCSPRSGDLSVYWYQQSLDQGLQFLIQYYNGEERAKGNILERFSAQQFPDLHSELNLSSLELGDSALYFCASSVERQAGEQYFGPGTRLTVT.

The chain employs TRBV12-3 or TRBV12-4 and TRBJ2-3; weak D call: TRBD1 (5 bases). The CDR3 extends over 12 amino acids. With 3 bases removed from V and 9 bases from J, the gap between germline ends came to 10 bases. The CDR3 here is CASSLSGSTQYF. The CDR3 region has the DNA TGTGCCAGCAGTTTGTCAGGGTCCACGCAGTATTTT.